Listed below are T cell receptor beta chains from one sample, sequenced in a study of blood T cell repertoires in COVID-19. TCRdb's table, derived via immunoSEQ multiplex PCR, lists solely in-frame clones and lacks some. This sample has some 120,000 clones, with more than 70% found just once. The material sequenced was peripheral blood. These TCRs come from a woman of 80 years or more with acute or convalescent COVID-19. CDR3s include the opening cysteine and the closing phenylalanine or tryptophan. Fields, in order: D gene, J gene, clone size, V gene, CDR3 DNA, CDR3 protein. A D gene is named only where the DNA matches it firmly. Clone size is given for some rows only: seen once, a few or many times, or a class if the clone is expanded.

D gene: TRBD2; J gene: TRBJ2-1; clone size: .; V gene: TRBV28; CDR3 DNA: TGTGCCAGCAGTTTTCCTCCCCGGGCGGGAGGTAACAATGAGCAGTTCTTC; CDR3 protein: CASSFPPRAGGNNEQFF
D gene: .; J gene: TRBJ2-1; clone size: .; V gene: TRBV5-1; CDR3 DNA: TGCGCCAGCAGCTTTGGACAGAGTCCCTACAATGAGCAGTTCTTC; CDR3 protein: CASSFGQSPYNEQFF
D gene: .; J gene: TRBJ1-2; clone size: .; V gene: TRBV2; CDR3 DNA: TGTGCCAGCAGTGTCGTCAGGGGTAACTATGGCTACACCTTC; CDR3 protein: CASSVVRGNYGYTF
D gene: TRBD2; J gene: TRBJ2-2; clone size: .; V gene: TRBV19; CDR3 DNA: TGTGCCAGTCGTTCACCACTAGCGGGAGATCGGCTGGGCACCGGGGAGCTGTTTTTT; CDR3 protein: CASRSPLAGDRLGTGELFF
D gene: TRBD1; J gene: TRBJ2-6; clone size: .; V gene: TRBV6-2/TRBV6-3; CDR3 DNA: TGTGCCAGCAGTTATGACAGGGCAGGGGCCAACGTCCTGACTTTC; CDR3 protein: CASSYDRAGANVLTF
D gene: TRBD1; J gene: TRBJ2-7; clone size: .; V gene: TRBV18; CDR3 DNA: TGTGCCAGCTCACCGGGACAGGGGTTGAGCGAGCAGTACTTC; CDR3 protein: CASSPGQGLSEQYF
D gene: TRBD1; J gene: TRBJ1-6; clone size: .; V gene: TRBV6-6; CDR3 DNA: TGTGCCAGCAGCCCGGACAGGGGCTGGTCACCCCTCCACTTT; CDR3 protein: CASSPDRGWSPLHF
D gene: .; J gene: TRBJ2-7; clone size: .; V gene: TRBV19; CDR3 DNA: TGTGCCAGTAGTGTCAGCGGCTCCTACGAGCAGTACTTC; CDR3 protein: CASSVSGSYEQYF
D gene: .; J gene: TRBJ1-2; clone size: .; V gene: TRBV18; CDR3 DNA: TGTGCCAGCTCACCGCCAGGGGTTACTAGGTATGGCTACACCTTC; CDR3 protein: CASSPPGVTRYGYTF
D gene: TRBD1; J gene: TRBJ2-2; clone size: .; V gene: TRBV2; CDR3 DNA: TGTGCCAGCAGTGAATTGGGACAGGGGTCCGGGGAGCTGTTTTTT; CDR3 protein: CASSELGQGSGELFF
D gene: .; J gene: TRBJ2-5; clone size: .; V gene: TRBV9; CDR3 DNA: TGTGCCAGCAGCGTGTCCCCCGTAGATGGAGAGACCCAGTACTTC; CDR3 protein: CASSVSPVDGETQYF
D gene: .; J gene: TRBJ1-3; clone size: once; V gene: TRBV5-4; CDR3 DNA: TGTGCCAGCAGCTTGGGAGGGACTGGAAACACCATATATTTT; CDR3 protein: CASSLGGTGNTIYF
D gene: TRBD2; J gene: TRBJ2-5; clone size: .; V gene: TRBV6-5; CDR3 DNA: TGTGCCAGCAGTAGTCCGGGACTAGGACAAGAGACCCAGTACTTC; CDR3 protein: CASSSPGLGQETQYF
D gene: .; J gene: TRBJ1-6; clone size: .; V gene: TRBV18; CDR3 DNA: TGTGCCAGCTCACCCAGGACGGGGATTTCACCCCTCCACTTT; CDR3 protein: CASSPRTGISPLHF
D gene: .; J gene: TRBJ1-2; clone size: .; V gene: TRBV7-3; CDR3 DNA: TGTGCCAGCAGCTTAACACGCGAACCCTCGAGGAACATCTCTGGCTACACCTTC; CDR3 protein: CASSLTREPSRNISGYTF
D gene: TRBD1; J gene: TRBJ1-6; clone size: .; V gene: TRBV20-1; CDR3 DNA: TGCAGTGCTAGTTCGACAGGGCCGAATTCACCCCTCCACTTT; CDR3 protein: CSASSTGPNSPLHF
D gene: TRBD2; J gene: TRBJ2-1; clone size: .; V gene: TRBV7-9; CDR3 DNA: TGTGCCAGCAGCTCACGGGGGGGCCTGTATGAGCAGTTCTTC; CDR3 protein: CASSSRGGLYEQFF
D gene: .; J gene: TRBJ2-1; clone size: few; V gene: TRBV5-8; CDR3 DNA: TGTGCCAGCAGCTTCGCAGACAGGGAGCAGTTCTTC; CDR3 protein: CASSFADREQFF
D gene: TRBD1; J gene: TRBJ1-6; clone size: .; V gene: TRBV5-1; CDR3 DNA: TGCGCCAGCAGATCTGGCCAGGGGGCTCGGTCACCCCTCCACTTT; CDR3 protein: CASRSGQGARSPLHF
D gene: TRBD1; J gene: TRBJ1-5; clone size: .; V gene: TRBV5-1; CDR3 DNA: TGCGCCAGCAGCCCAGGGTACAGGGGATTCGGCAATCAGCCCCAGCATTTT; CDR3 protein: CASSPGYRGFGNQPQHF
D gene: TRBD1; J gene: TRBJ2-2; clone size: few; V gene: TRBV7-9; CDR3 DNA: TGTGCCAGCAGCTTGCCGACAGGGGGCAGCACCGGGGAGCTGTTTTTT; CDR3 protein: CASSLPTGGSTGELFF
D gene: TRBD1; J gene: TRBJ1-2; clone size: .; V gene: TRBV6-5; CDR3 DNA: TGTGCCAGCAGTTCACAGGGGATCTATGGCTACACCTTC; CDR3 protein: CASSSQGIYGYTF
D gene: .; J gene: TRBJ2-3; clone size: .; V gene: TRBV11-3; CDR3 DNA: TGTGCCAGCAGCCCCGGAAGGTATAGCGGAGGAGATACGCAGTATTTT; CDR3 protein: CASSPGRYSGGDTQYF
D gene: .; J gene: TRBJ1-2; clone size: .; V gene: TRBV4-1; CDR3 DNA: TGCGCCAGCAGCCAAGATGCGGGGGTGGGCTATGGCTACACCTTC; CDR3 protein: CASSQDAGVGYGYTF
D gene: TRBD1; J gene: TRBJ1-1; clone size: .; V gene: TRBV12-3/TRBV12-4; CDR3 DNA: TGTGCCAGCAGACGGACAGGGAACACTGAAGCTTTCTTT; CDR3 protein: CASRRTGNTEAFF
D gene: .; J gene: TRBJ1-2; clone size: .; V gene: TRBV4-1; CDR3 DNA: TGCGCCAGCAGCCAAAATATGGACAGCTTCTATGGCTACACCTTC; CDR3 protein: CASSQNMDSFYGYTF
D gene: .; J gene: TRBJ1-1; clone size: .; V gene: TRBV5-4; CDR3 DNA: TGTGCCAGCAGCACACAGGTCCCGAACACTGAAGCTTTCTTT; CDR3 protein: CASSTQVPNTEAFF
D gene: TRBD1; J gene: TRBJ1-1; clone size: .; V gene: TRBV5-4; CDR3 DNA: TGTGCCAGCAGCTTGCCAGGGGGGAACACTGAAGCTTTCTTT; CDR3 protein: CASSLPGGNTEAFF